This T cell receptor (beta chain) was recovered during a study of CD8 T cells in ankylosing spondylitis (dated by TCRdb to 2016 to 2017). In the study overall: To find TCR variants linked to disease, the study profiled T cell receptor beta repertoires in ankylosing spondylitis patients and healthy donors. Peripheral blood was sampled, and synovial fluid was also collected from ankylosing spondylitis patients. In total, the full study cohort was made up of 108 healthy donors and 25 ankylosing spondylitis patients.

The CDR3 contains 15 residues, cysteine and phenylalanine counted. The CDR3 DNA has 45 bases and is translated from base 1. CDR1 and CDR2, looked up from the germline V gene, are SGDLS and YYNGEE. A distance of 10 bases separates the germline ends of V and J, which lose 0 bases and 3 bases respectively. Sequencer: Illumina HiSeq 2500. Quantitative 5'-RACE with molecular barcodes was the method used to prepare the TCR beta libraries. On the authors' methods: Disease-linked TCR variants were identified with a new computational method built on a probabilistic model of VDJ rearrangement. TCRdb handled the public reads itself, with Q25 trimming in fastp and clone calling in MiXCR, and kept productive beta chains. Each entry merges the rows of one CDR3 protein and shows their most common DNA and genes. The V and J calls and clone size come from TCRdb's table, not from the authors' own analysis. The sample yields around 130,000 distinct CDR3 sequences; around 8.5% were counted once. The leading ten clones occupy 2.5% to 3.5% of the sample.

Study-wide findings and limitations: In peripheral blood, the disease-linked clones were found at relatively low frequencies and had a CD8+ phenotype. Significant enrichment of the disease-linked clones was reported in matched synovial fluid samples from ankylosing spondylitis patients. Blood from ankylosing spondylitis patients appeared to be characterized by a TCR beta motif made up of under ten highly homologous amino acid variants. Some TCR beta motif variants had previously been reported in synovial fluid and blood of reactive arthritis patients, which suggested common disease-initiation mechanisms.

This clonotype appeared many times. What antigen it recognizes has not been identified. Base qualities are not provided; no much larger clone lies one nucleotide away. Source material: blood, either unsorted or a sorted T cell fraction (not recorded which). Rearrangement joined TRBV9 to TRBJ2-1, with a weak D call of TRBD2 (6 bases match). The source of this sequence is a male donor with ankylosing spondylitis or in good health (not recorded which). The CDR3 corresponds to CASSVEEGLYNEQFF. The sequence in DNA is TGTGCCAGCAGCGTAGAAGAGGGACTCTACAATGAGCAGTTCTTC. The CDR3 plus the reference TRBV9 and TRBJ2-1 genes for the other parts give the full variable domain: DSGVTQTPKHLITATGQRVTLRCSPRSGDLSVYWYQQSLDQGLQFLIQYYNGEERAKGNILERFSAQQFPDLHSELNLSSLELGDSALYFCASSVEEGLYNEQFFGPGTRLTVL.